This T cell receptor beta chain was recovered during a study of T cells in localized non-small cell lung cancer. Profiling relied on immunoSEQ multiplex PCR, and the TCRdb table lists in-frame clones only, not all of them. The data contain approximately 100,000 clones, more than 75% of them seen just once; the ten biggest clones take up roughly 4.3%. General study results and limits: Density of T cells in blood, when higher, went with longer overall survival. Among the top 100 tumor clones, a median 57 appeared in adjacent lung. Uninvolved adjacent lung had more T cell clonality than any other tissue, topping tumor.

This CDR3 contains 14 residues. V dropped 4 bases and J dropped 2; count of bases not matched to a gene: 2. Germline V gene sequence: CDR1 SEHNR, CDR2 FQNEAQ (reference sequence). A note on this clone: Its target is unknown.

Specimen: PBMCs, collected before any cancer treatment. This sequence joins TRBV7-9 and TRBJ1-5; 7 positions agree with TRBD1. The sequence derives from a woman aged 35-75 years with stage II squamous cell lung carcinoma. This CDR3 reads CASSWDSGNQPQHF. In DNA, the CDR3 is TGTGCCAGCAGCTGGGACAGCGGCAATCAGCCCCAGCATTTT.